These 9 T cell receptor beta chains share one sample of origin, sequenced in a study of OX40 agonist ivuxolimab in advanced cancers. Some clones are missing from TCRdb's copy, which holds only in-frame ones; the method was immunoSEQ multiplex PCR. Of roughly 100,000 clones listed, 90% were seen once; the top ten hold roughly 0.5%. Sample: CD4+ or CD8+ T cells sorted from blood, taken in a trial of the OX40 agonist ivuxolimab. These receptors were taken from an adult with an advanced solid tumor such as melanoma, head and neck, liver or kidney cancer.

This rearrangement joins TRBV28 to TRBJ1-2; the D gene is possibly TRBD1 (6 bases). Germline V gene data show CDR1 as MDHEN and CDR2 as SYDVKM. V dropped 6 bases and J dropped 2 bases, with 13 bases sitting between them. The CDR3 is 14 residues long. CDR3 DNA sequence: TGTGCCAGCAGGCAGGGGATAGGGAACTATGGCTACACCTTC. Translating gives CASRQGIGNYGYTF.

The gene calls are TRBV4-3 and TRBJ1-5; D possibly corresponds to TRBD1 (5 bases). From germline, CDR1 is LGHNA and CDR2 YSLEER. The V gene lost 0 bases and the J gene lost 7 bases, with 22 bases spanning the gap. There are 18 residues in the CDR3. DNA of the CDR3: TGCGCCAGCAGCCAAGAGGTCCCTCGACGGGGGGGTATGCAGCCCCAGCATTTT. It yields the protein CASSQEVPRRGGMQPQHF.

This clone showed up just once. The chain carries TRBV7-9 and TRBJ2-1; no definite D call. The germline V and J ends were trimmed by 5 bases and 4 bases, with 6 bases remaining between them. CDR1 is SEHNR and CDR2 is FQNEAQ in the germline V gene (reference sequence). This CDR3 comprises 12 residues. CDR3 nucleotides: TGTGCCAGCAGCCTGACTTACAATGAGCAGTTCTTC. As protein: CASSLTYNEQFF.

The sample holds one count of this clone. The rearrangement links TRBV29-1 to TRBJ2-5, with D perhaps matching TRBD1 (6 bases). This CDR3 region has 11 residues. V gave up 7 bases and J gave up 5 bases, with 11 bases separating them. Germline CDR1 and CDR2: SQVTM and ANQGSEA. The CDR3 DNA sequence: TGCAGCGCTCCAACAGGGGAGACCCAGTACTTC. It encodes CSAPTGETQYF.

The table lists this clone with a count of one. This rearrangement joins TRBV18 to TRBJ2-3; D possibly corresponds to TRBD2 (6 bases). Trimming cost V 5 bases and J 6 bases, with 15 bases left between them. Germline V gives CDR1 KGHSH, CDR2 LQKENI. The CDR3 consists of 14 residues. CDR3 amino acids: CASSSGTAPDTQYF. The DNA of the CDR3 is TGTGCCAGCTCATCCGGGACTGCCCCGGATACGCAGTATTTT.

This clone turned up a few times. Written as DNA, the CDR3 is TGTGCCAGCAGTGAATCAATCTCTGGAAACACCATATATTTT. Translated: CASSESISGNTIYF. The gene calls are TRBV6-1 and TRBJ1-3, with D unclear. In germline, CDR1 is MNHNS, CDR2 SASEGT. The V end lost 2 bases, the J end lost 0 bases, and 5 bases lay between the germline ends. The CDR3 length is 14 residues.

There are many counts of this clone. The same CDR3 can be traced to other DNA sequences in this sample. This chain joins TRBV2 and TRBJ1-1, with D unclear. Looked up from germline, CDR1 is SNHLY and CDR2 is FYNNEI. V lost 7 bases and J 0 bases, leaving 6 bases between the germline ends. This CDR3 has 12 amino acids. In nucleotides, the CDR3 is TGTGCCAGCACACGGGTGAACACTGAAGCTTTCTTT. Translation gives CASTRVNTEAFF.

This CDR3 reads CASSFWRDPTDTQYF. For the CDR3, the DNA is TGTGCCAGCAGCTTTTGGAGGGACCCCACAGATACGCAGTATTTT. The V call is TRBV7-2, the J call TRBJ2-3, with D perhaps matching TRBD2 (6 bases). Deletions cut 3 bases from V and 2 bases from J, with 12 bases between. Per germline, CDR1 SGHTA and CDR2 FQGNSA. This CDR3 is built from 15 residues.

V gene TRBV5-6 combines with J gene TRBJ2-5; D is uncertain. Trimming cost V 6 bases and J 6 bases, with 21 bases left between them. CDR3 length: 15 amino acids. Looked up from germline, CDR1 is SGHDT and CDR2 is YYEEEE. The CDR3 nucleotides read TGTGCCAGCACCTCCCTGGGGTCTGCTTCCCAGACCCAGTACTTC. Protein: CASTSLGSASQTQYF.